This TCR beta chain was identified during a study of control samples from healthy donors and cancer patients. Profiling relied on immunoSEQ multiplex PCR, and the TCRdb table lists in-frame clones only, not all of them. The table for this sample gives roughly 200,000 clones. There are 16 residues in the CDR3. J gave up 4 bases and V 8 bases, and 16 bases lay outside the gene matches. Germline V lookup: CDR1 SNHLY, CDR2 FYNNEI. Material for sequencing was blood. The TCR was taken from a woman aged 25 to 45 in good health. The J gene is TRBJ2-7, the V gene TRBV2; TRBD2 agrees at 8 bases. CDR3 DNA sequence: TGTGCCAGCGAGGCCGTCCGCGGGGGGTCTTTTTACGAGCAGTACTTC. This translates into CASEAVRGGSFYEQYF.